The entry below gives a single T cell receptor (beta chain) sequence along with its context. Its specificity is not known. These data are taken from a study of monozygotic twins with inflammatory bowel disease. Whole-study results and caveats: Especially with disease activity, IBD patients had fewer clonotypes in common with others than healthy twins did. IBD-affected twins scored below their healthy co-twins in TCRbeta diversity (inverse Simpson). No detectable difference in repertoire similarity separated concordant from discordant twins, possibly as a result of limited power.

The CDR3 runs 13 residues. CDR1 and CDR2 from the germline V gene are DFQATT and SNEGSKA (reference sequence). Template switching introduced UMIs that contain a 6-nucleotide sample barcode. TCRdb re-called the 5' RACE reads and gives one entry per CDR3 protein, without DNA. This sample's clone table lists 300,000 to 400,000 distinct CDR3 sequences. The V call is TRBV20-1, the J call TRBJ2-7; TCRdb's D call, TRBD2, is unchecked because there is no DNA. The source material was blood. The receptor comes from a human donor with ulcerative colitis or Crohn's disease, or a healthy co-twin of an affected twin (not recorded which). The CDR3 protein is CSALPGLLYEQYF.